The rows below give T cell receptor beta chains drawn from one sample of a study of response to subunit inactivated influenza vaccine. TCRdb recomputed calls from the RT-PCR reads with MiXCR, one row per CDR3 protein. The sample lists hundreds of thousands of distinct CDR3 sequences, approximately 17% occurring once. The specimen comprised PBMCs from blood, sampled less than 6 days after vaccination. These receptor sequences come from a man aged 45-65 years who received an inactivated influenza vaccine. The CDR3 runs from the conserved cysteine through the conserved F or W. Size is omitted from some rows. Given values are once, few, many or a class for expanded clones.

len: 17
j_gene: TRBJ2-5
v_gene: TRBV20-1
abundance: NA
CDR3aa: CCARDLLLAGGQETQYF

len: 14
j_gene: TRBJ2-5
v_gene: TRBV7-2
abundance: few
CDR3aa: CASRLTYREETQYF

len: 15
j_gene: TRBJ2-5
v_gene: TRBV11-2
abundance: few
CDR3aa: CASSPSLHPGETQYF

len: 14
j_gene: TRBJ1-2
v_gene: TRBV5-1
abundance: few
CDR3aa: CASSPGPNGYGYTF

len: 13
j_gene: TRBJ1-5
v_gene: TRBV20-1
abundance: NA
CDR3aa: CSAKETFNQPQHF

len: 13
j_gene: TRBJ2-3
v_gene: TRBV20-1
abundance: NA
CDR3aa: CSAPQGTTDMQYF

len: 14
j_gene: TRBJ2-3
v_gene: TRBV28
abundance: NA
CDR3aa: CASSSWRGTDTQYF

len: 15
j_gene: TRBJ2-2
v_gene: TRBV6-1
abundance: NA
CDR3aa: CASRTSGSRTGELFF

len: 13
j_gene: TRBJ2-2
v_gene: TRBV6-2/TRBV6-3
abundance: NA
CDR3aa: CASSGQVVGELFF

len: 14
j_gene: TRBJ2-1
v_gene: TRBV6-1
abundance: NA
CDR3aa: CASRRQGAENEQFF

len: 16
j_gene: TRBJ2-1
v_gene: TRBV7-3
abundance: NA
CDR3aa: CASSLIAPSSYNEQFF

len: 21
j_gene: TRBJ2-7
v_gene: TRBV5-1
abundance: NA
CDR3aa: CASSQGTIPPYRPSTLAEQYF

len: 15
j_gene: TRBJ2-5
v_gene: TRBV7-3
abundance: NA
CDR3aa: CASSLTLAGAETQYF

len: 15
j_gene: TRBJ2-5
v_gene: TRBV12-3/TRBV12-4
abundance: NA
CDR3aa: CASSPGTSGPRTQYF

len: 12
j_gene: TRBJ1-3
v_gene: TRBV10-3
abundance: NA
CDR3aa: CAISESSANLYF

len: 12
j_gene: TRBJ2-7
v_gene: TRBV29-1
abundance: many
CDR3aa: CSVEGDSYEQYF

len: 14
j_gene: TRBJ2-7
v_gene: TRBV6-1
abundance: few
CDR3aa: CASRPQGRAYEQYF

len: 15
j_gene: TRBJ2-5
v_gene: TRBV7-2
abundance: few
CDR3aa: CASSSTPGVIETQYF

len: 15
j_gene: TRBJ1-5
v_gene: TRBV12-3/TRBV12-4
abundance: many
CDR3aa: CASSRGTGAGQPQHF

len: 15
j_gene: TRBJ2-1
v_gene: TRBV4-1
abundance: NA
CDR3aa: CASSRTGGQYNEQFF

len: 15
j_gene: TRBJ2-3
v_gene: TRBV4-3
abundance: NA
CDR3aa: CASSQVDGATDTQYF

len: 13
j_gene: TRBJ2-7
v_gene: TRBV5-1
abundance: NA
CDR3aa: CASSAGPYYEQYF

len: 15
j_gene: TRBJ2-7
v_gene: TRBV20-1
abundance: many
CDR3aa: CSARGSRVLDYEQYF

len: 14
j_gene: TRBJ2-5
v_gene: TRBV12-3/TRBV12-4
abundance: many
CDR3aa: CASSPVGGAKTQYF

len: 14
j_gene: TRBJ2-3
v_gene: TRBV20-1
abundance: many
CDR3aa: CSARTSGKGDTQYF

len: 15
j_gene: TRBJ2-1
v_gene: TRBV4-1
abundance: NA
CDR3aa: CASSSIRGGPNEQFF

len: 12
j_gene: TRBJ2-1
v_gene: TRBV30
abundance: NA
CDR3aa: CAWSDKLDEQFF

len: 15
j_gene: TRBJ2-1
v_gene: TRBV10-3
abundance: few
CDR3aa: CAIGGSRESSNEQFF

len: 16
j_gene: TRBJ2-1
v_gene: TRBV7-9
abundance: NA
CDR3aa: CASSSSRTTRYNEQFF

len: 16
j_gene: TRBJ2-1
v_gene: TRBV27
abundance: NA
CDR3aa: CASSGIAGLTYNEQFF

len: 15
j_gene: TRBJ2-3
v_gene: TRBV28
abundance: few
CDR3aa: CASTIAGGGPDTQYF

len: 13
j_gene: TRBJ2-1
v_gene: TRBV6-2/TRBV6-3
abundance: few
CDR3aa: CASSLRLAHEQFF